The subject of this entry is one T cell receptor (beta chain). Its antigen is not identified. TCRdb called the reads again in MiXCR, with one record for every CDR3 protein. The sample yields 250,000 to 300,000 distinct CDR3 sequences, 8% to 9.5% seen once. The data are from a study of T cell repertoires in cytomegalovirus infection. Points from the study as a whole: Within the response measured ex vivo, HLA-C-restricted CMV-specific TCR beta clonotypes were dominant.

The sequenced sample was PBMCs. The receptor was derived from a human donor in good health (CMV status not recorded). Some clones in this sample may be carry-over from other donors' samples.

CDR3 in amino acids: CASSLEWTDYNEQFF. In nucleotides, the CDR3 is TGTGCCAGCAGCTTAGAGTGGACAGACTACAATGAGCAGTTCTTC. The chain uses TRBV11-2 and TRBJ2-1; a weak D match, TRBD1 (6 bases). The germline gives CDR1 SGHAT, CDR2 FQNNGV. This CDR3 region has 15 residues. Trimming removed 0 bases from V and 3 bases from J, with 9 bases in between.